These 2 T cell receptor beta chains originate from one sample sequenced in a study of beta chain features in type 1 diabetes. As every portion of the isolated RNA was reverse transcribed, the sequencing read expressed TCRB transcripts. The assay was immunoSEQ multiplex PCR, and TCRdb's table has in-frame clones only and misses some. The sample carries about 150,000 clones, 7% to 10% recorded once. The sample taken for sequencing was central memory CD4+ T cells from blood. Receptor source: a young man in good health.

The J gene is TRBJ1-1, the V gene TRBV30; 9 bases fit TRBD1. Germline V gives CDR1 GTSNPN, CDR2 SVGIG (reference sequence). Losses at the gene ends were 1 base for V and 1 base for J; bases not matched to a gene: 10. This CDR3 has 17 residues. CDR3 nucleotides: TGTGCCTGGAGTGCCCGATCCGGGACAGGGAGGAACACTGAAGCTTTCTTT. Its translation is CAWSARSGTGRNTEAFF.

This clone was detected only a few times. CDR3 sequence (DNA): TGTGCCAGCAGCTTAGTACCAGGATCCTACGAGCAGTACTTC. Translated, it gives CASSLVPGSYEQYF. V gene TRBV11-2 combines with J gene TRBJ2-7; no firm D call. V lost 1 base to trimming and J lost 1 base, with 8 bases between them. CDR3 length equals 14 residues. The germline gives CDR1 SGHAT, CDR2 FQNNGV.